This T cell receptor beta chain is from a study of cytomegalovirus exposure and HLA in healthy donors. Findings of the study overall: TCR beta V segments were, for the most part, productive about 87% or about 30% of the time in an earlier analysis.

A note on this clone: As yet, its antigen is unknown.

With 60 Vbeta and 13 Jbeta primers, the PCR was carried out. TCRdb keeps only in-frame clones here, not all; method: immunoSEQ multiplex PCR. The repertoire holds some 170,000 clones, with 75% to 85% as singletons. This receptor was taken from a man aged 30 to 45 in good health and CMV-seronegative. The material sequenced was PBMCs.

Written as DNA, the CDR3 is TGCGCCAGCAGCTCACTCGGGACAGTGCTGAACACCGGGGAGCTGTTTTTT. This gives the protein CASSSLGTVLNTGELFF. The chain uses TRBV5-1 and TRBJ2-2, with 7 bases lining up with TRBD1. Germline CDR1 SGHRS, CDR2 YFSETQ. The CDR3 is 17 residues long. J lost 1 base, V lost 3 bases, and 9 bases had no gene match.